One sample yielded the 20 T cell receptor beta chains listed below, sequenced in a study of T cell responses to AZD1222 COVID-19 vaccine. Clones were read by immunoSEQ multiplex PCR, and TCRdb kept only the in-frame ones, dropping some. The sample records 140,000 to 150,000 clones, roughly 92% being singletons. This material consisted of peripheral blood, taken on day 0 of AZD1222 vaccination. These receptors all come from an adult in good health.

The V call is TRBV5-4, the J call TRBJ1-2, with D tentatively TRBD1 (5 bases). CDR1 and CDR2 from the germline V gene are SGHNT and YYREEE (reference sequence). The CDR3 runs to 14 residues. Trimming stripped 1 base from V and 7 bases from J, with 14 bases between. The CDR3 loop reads CASSLLVTGGGYTF. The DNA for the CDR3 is TGTGCCAGCAGCTTGCTTGTGACGGGGGGTGGCTACACCTTC.

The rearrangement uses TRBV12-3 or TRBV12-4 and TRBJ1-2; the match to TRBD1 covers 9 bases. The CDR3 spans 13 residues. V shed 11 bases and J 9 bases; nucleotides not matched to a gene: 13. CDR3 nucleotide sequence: TGTGCCGGCCGGGCGGGACAGGGTGCTTGCTACACCTTC. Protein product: CAGRAGQGACYTF.

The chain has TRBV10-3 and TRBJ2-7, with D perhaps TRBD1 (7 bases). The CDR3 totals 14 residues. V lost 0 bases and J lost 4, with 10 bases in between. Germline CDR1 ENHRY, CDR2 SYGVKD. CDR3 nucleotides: TGTGCCATCAGTGAGTCATCAGGGGGGTACGAGCAGTACTTC. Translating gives CAISESSGGYEQYF.

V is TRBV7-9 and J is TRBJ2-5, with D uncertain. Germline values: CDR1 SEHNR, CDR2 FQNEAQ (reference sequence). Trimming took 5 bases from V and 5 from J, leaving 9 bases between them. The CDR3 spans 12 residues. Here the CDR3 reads CASSVSGETQYF. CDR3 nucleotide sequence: TGTGCCAGCAGCGTTAGTGGGGAGACCCAGTACTTC.

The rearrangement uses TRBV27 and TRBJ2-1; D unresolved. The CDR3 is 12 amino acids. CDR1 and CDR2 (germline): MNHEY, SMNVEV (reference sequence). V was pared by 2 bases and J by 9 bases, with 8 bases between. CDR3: CASSLTKSEQFF. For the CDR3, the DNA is TGTGCCAGCAGTTTAACGAAAAGTGAGCAGTTCTTC.

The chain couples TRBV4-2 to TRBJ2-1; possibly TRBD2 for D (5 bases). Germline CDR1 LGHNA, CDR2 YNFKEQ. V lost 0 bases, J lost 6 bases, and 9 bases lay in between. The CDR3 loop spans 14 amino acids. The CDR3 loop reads CASSQEGSINEQFF. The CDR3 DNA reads TGTGCCAGCAGCCAAGAGGGGAGCATCAATGAGCAGTTCTTC.

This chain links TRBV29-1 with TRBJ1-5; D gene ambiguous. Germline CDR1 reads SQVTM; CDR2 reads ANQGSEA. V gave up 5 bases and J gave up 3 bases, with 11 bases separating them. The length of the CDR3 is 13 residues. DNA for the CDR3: TGCAGCGTTTCTCAAGGATTCAATCAGCCCCAGCATTTT. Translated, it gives CSVSQGFNQPQHF.

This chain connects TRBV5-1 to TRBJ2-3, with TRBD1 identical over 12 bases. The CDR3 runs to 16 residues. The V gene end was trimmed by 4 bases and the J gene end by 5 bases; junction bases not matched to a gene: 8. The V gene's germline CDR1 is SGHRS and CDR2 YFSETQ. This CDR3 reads CASSPAGQGAGDTQYF. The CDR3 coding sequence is TGCGCCAGCAGCCCGGCGGGACAGGGGGCAGGAGATACGCAGTATTTT.

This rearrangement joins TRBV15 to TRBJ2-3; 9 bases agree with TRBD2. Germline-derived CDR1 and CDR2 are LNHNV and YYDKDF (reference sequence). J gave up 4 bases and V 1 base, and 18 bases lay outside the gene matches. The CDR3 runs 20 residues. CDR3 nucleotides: TGTGCCACCAGCAGAGCCCAGAACGACTGGGGCGGGAGGGCCCCAGATACGCAGTATTTT. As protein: CATSRAQNDWGGRAPDTQYF.

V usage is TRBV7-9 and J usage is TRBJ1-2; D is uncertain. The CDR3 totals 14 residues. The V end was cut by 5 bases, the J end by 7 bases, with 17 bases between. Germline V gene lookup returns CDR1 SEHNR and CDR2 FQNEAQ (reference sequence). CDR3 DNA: TGTGCCAGCAGCCCGGACGCAGATTGGAGTGGCTACACCTTC. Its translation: CASSPDADWSGYTF.

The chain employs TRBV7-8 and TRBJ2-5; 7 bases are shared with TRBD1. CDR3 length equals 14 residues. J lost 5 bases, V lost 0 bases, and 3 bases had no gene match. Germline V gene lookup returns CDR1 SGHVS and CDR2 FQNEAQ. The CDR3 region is CASSLAGGGETQYF. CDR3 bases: TGTGCCAGCAGCTTAGCAGGGGGCGGTGAGACCCAGTACTTC. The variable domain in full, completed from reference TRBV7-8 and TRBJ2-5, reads GAGVSQSPRYKVAKRGQDVALRCDPISGHVSLFWYQQALGQGPEFLTYFQNEAQLDKSGLPSDRFFAERPEGSVSTLKIQRTQQEDSAVYLCASSLAGGGETQYFGPGTRLLVL.

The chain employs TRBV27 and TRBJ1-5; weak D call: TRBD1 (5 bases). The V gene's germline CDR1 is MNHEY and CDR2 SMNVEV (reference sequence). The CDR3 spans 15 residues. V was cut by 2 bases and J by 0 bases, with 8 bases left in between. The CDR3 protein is CASSLRQNSNQPQHF. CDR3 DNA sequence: TGTGCCAGCAGTTTACGACAGAATAGCAATCAGCCCCAGCATTTT.

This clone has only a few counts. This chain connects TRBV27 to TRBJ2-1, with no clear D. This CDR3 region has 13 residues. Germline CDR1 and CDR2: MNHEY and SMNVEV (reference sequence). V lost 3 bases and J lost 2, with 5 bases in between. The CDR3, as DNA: TGTGCCAGCAGTTTCCGGCCCTACAATGAGCAGTTCTTC. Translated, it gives CASSFRPYNEQFF.

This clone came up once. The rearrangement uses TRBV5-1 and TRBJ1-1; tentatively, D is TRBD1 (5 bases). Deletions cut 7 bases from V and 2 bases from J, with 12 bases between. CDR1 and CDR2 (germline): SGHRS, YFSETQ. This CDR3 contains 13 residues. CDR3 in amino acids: CASRRDRNTEAFF. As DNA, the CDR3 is TGCGCCAGCCGAAGGGACCGAAACACTGAAGCTTTCTTT.

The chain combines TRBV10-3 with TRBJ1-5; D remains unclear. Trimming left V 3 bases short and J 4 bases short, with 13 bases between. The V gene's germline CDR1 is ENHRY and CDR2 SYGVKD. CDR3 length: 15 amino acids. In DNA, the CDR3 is TGTGCCATCAGTGATCGCGACGGGATAAATCAGCCCCAGCATTTT. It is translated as CAISDRDGINQPQHF.

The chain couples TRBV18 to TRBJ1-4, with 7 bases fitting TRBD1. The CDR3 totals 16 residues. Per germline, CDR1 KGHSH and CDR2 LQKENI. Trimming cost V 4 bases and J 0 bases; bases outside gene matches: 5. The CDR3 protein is CASSRDSFATNEKLFF. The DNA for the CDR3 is TGTGCCAGCTCACGGGACAGCTTTGCAACTAATGAAAAACTGTTTTTT.

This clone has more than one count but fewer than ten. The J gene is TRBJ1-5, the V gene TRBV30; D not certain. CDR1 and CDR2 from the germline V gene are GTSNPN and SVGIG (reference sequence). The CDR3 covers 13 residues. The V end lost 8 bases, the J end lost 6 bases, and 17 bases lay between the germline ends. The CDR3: CAMGEGTSQPQHF. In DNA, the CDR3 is TGTGCCATGGGAGAGGGCACGAGTCAGCCCCAGCATTTT.

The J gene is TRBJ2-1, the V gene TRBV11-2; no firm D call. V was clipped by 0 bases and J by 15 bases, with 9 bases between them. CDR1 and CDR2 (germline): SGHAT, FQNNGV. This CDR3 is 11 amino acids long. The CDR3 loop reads CASSLDRDRFF. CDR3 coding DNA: TGTGCCAGCAGCTTAGATAGGGATCGGTTCTTC.

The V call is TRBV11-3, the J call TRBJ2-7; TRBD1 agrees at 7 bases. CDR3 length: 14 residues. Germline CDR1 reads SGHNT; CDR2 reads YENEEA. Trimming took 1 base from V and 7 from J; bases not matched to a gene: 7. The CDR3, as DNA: TGTGCCAGCAGCTTAGGATCGACAGGGTCTGAGCAGTACTTC. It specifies CASSLGSTGSEQYF.

CDR3 nucleotide sequence: TGTGCCAGCAGCTTGAAGGGCACTCAGCCCCAGCATTTT. Its translation is CASSLKGTQPQHF. The chain recombines TRBV12-3 or TRBV12-4 with TRBJ1-5; D is undetermined. V dropped 6 bases and J dropped 6 bases, with 12 bases sitting between them. The CDR3 is 13 amino acids.